Presented here are 20 T cell receptor beta chains from one specimen sequenced in a study of response to subunit inactivated influenza vaccine. From the RT-PCR reads, TCRdb called clonotypes with MiXCR, one entry per CDR3 protein. The sample holds approximately 500,000 distinct CDR3 sequences, roughly 25% seen once. These same records also appear under a second study, on T cells expressing NK-cell markers. In that study: In generating TCR beta cDNA, 5'RACE template switching with UMIs was used.

The sequencing here drew on CD4+ T cells sorted from PBMCs, taken roughly 13 days after vaccination. The receptors derive from a man aged 50 to 59 who received an inactivated influenza vaccine.

The chain couples TRBV24-1 to TRBJ2-2; D gene ambiguous. This CDR3 is built from 13 residues. Germline CDR1 and CDR2: KGHDR and SFDVKD. V lost 10 bases and J 0 bases, leaving 8 bases between the germline ends. The CDR3 nucleotides are TGTGCCACAGGAGTATCGAACACCGGGGAGCTGTTTTTT. It is translated as CATGVSNTGELFF.

This clonotype was observed a few times. V usage is TRBV29-1 and J usage is TRBJ2-3; TRBD1 might be the D (6 bases). V lost 6 bases and J lost 2, with 18 bases in between. The CDR3 loop spans 15 amino acids. Germline V gene sequence: CDR1 SQVTM, CDR2 ANQGSEA. CDR3 loop: CSVGTGSPTTDTQYF. CDR3 DNA: TGCAGCGTCGGTACAGGGTCCCCTACCACAGATACGCAGTATTTT.

The V and J genes are TRBV9 and TRBJ2-7; the D is unclear. Trimming stripped 0 bases from V and 2 bases from J, with 9 bases between. CDR1 SGDLS and CDR2 YYNGEE come from the germline V gene. The CDR3 covers 14 residues. CDR3 DNA: TGTGCCAGCAGCGTAGAGGTAGCTCCCTACGAGCAGTACTTC. Amino acids: CASSVEVAPYEQYF.

This rearrangement joins TRBV29-1 to TRBJ2-7, with D possibly being TRBD1 (6 bases). This CDR3 region has 14 residues. Germline assignment: CDR1 SQVTM and CDR2 ANQGSEA. V shed 5 bases and J shed 2 bases, with 16 bases lying between them. DNA for the CDR3: TGCAGCGTTATCCGGGACACGAGGCCCTACGAGCAGTACTTC. It encodes CSVIRDTRPYEQYF.

The gene calls are TRBV6-1 and TRBJ2-7; the match to TRBD1 covers 8 bases. The CDR3 contains 18 residues. CDR1 MNHNS and CDR2 SASEGT come from the germline V gene. Germline trimming cut 9 bases from V and 2 bases from J; bases unmatched to any gene: 21. CDR3 region: CARGKPGQEARVTYEQYF. The CDR3 DNA sequence: TGTGCCAGAGGGAAGCCGGGACAGGAAGCCCGGGTAACCTACGAGCAGTACTTC.

V is TRBV6-1 and J is TRBJ1-6, with D unresolved. Per germline, CDR1 MNHNS and CDR2 SASEGT. CDR3 length: 14 amino acids. The ends were cut back, 6 bases at V and 14 bases at J, with 20 bases in the middle. CDR3 nucleotides: TGTGCCAGCAGATCATTTCGCGTGGAGTTTGCCCTCCACTTT. Amino acid sequence: CASRSFRVEFALHF.

This clonotype was recorded once. V and J are TRBV2 and TRBJ2-2; TRBD1 agrees at 9 bases. There are 16 residues in the CDR3. Germline V lookup: CDR1 SNHLY, CDR2 FYNNEI. After removal of 4 bases from V and 3 bases from J, the junction contained 6 bases not matched to a gene. The CDR3 reads CASSAMGQGDTGELFF. CDR3 sequence (DNA): TGTGCCAGCAGTGCGATGGGACAGGGTGACACCGGGGAGCTGTTTTTT.

V and J are TRBV23-1 and TRBJ2-2; D tentatively reads TRBD1 or TRBD2 (5 bases each). TRBV23-1 is treated as an ORF (open reading frame) with a function not yet certain. This CDR3 spans 21 amino acids. The V gene lost 0 bases and the J gene lost 0 bases, with 23 bases spanning the gap. The CDR3 nucleotides are TGCGCCAGCAGTCAATCATTTCGTTTATCGGGGCAGGGAGCGAACACCGGGGAGCTGTTTTTT. It encodes CASSQSFRLSGQGANTGELFF.

The chain employs TRBV12-3 or TRBV12-4 and TRBJ1-6; D is possibly TRBD1 (5 bases). This CDR3 has 12 residues. V lost 5 bases and J 10 bases, leaving 9 bases between the germline ends. CDR3 sequence (DNA): TGTGCCAGCAGTGGGACTCGGTCACCCCTCCACTTT. Its protein is CASSGTRSPLHF.

J is TRBJ1-1 and V is TRBV3-1, with D possibly matching TRBD1 (6 bases). V was pared by 4 bases and J by 9 bases, with 12 bases between. There are 12 residues in the CDR3. Looked up from germline, CDR1 is LGHDT and CDR2 is YNNKEL (reference sequence). CDR3 bases: TGTGCCAGCAGCCTGCGGACAGCAAAAGCTTTCTTT. The encoded protein is CASSLRTAKAFF.

The V gene is TRBV5-1, the J gene TRBJ1-6; D gene ambiguous. CDR1 SGHRS and CDR2 YFSETQ come from the germline V gene. The V and J ends lost 1 base and 9 bases respectively, with 17 bases between them. This CDR3 contains 16 residues. CDR3 in amino acids: CASSLRMVGEGSPLHF. The CDR3 nucleotides are TGCGCCAGCAGCTTGAGGATGGTTGGAGAGGGTTCACCCCTCCACTTT.

In this sample, this clonotype turned up a few times. The V gene is TRBV29-1, the J gene TRBJ2-3, with 10 bases that match TRBD1. Germline values: CDR1 SQVTM, CDR2 ANQGSEA. The CDR3 has 15 amino acids. This CDR3 is CSVLMGQGIADTQYF. The CDR3 nucleotides read TGCAGTGTTTTAATGGGACAGGGGATTGCAGATACGCAGTATTTT.

This clonotype was seen more than once but under ten times. The CDR3 sequence: CASSPGGGDPYEQYF. The CDR3 nucleotides read TGTGCCAGCAGCCCAGGGGGGGGCGACCCCTACGAGCAGTACTTC. V is TRBV12-3 or TRBV12-4 and J is TRBJ2-7, with D tentatively TRBD1 or TRBD2 (7 bases each). Trimming removed 6 bases from V and 2 bases from J, with 17 bases in between. The CDR3 spans 15 residues.

This clonotype was detected a few times. CDR3 loop: CATSDLRANTGELFF. The CDR3, as DNA: TGTGCCACCAGTGATTTGAGAGCGAACACCGGGGAGCTGTTTTTT. This chain connects TRBV24-1 to TRBJ2-2; D call uncertain. The CDR3 extends over 15 amino acids. CDR1 is KGHDR, CDR2 SFDVKD, per germline. Trimming stripped 0 bases from V and 0 bases from J, with 4 bases between.

This clonotype was counted a few times. CDR3 region: CASSLLADSGELFF. CDR3 coding DNA: TGTGCCAGCAGCCTCCTAGCGGACTCCGGGGAGCTGTTTTTT. The chain employs TRBV3-1 and TRBJ2-2; TRBD2 aligns across 7 bases. Trimming took 4 bases from V and 6 from J; bases not matched to a gene: 5. CDR3 length: 14 amino acids. Per the germline V gene, CDR1 is LGHDT and CDR2 is YNNKEL (reference sequence). The full variable domain, in which reference TRBV3-1 and TRBJ2-2 provide the parts outside the CDR3, is DTAVSQTPKYLVTQMGNDKSIKCEQNLGHDTMYWYKQDSKKFLKIMFSYNNKELIINETVPNRFSPKSPDKAHLNLHINSLELGDSAVYFCASSLLADSGELFFGEGSRLTVL.

With respect to this clonotype: A read error may be the cause here, since a much bigger clone is one base away. This chain uses TRBV7-8 with TRBJ1-1, with D perhaps TRBD1 (5 bases). The ends were cut back, 1 base at V and 6 bases at J, with 12 bases in the middle. Germline-derived CDR1 and CDR2 are SGHVS and FQNEAQ. The CDR3 covers 14 residues. CDR3 region: CASSLESVGAEAFF. CDR3 coding DNA: TGTGCCAGCAGCTTAGAATCCGTGGGGGCTGAAGCTTTCTTT. The full variable domain, with the rest looked up from reference TRBV7-8 and TRBJ1-1, is GAGVSQSPRYKVAKRGQDVALRCDPISGHVSLFWYQQALGQGPEFLTYFQNEAQLDKSGLPSDRFFAERPEGSVSTLKIQRTQQEDSAVYLCASSLESVGAEAFFGQGTRLTVV.

The chain employs TRBV19 and TRBJ2-3; D is uncertain. The CDR3 is 14 amino acids. The germline CDR1 and CDR2 sequences are LNHDA and SQIVND (reference sequence). V lost 8 bases, J lost 2 bases, and 14 bases lay in between. CDR3 nucleotide sequence: TGTGCCAGTCGTAGAAGGCAGAACACAGATACGCAGTATTTT. Translating gives CASRRRQNTDTQYF.

The rearrangement links TRBV3-2 to TRBJ2-3; the D call TRBD2 from the table was never checked on the DNA. TRBV3-2 is termed a pseudogene. This CDR3 region has 15 residues. CDR3 in DNA: TGTGCCAGCAGCCGGACTAGCGGGAGTCGCGATACGCAGTATTTT. This encodes CASSRTSGSRDTQYF.

This rearrangement joins TRBV20-1 to TRBJ2-1, with 7 nucleotides matching TRBD2. The CDR3 sequence is 15 residues long. V trimming: 3 bases; J trimming: 2 bases; junction bases outside the gene matches: 7. Germline V lookup: CDR1 DFQATT, CDR2 SNEGSKA (reference sequence). CDR3 residues: CSASPSGRPYNEQFF. In DNA, the CDR3 is TGCAGTGCTAGTCCTAGCGGTCGACCCTACAATGAGCAGTTCTTC.

The V gene is TRBV6-2 or TRBV6-3, the J gene TRBJ2-5; TRBD2 aligns across 11 bases. CDR3 length equals 16 residues. The germline V gene has CDR1 MNHEY and CDR2 SVGEGT. V shed 2 bases, J shed 4 bases, and the junction held 6 bases outside the gene matches. As DNA, the CDR3 is TGTGCCAGCAGTTACGAACTAGCGGGAGTGTCAGAGACCCAGTACTTC. Residues: CASSYELAGVSETQYF.